This TCR beta chain appears in the sequencing data of a study of T cell repertoires in cytomegalovirus infection. Overall study: Public TCR beta signatures marked donors with CMV infection and the matching HLA.

Broader study findings: In two of eight donors, the top clonotype was HLA-C-restricted CMV-specific. The cumulative frequency of public TCR beta families identified carriers of CMV plus the relevant HLA.

The CDR3 spans 16 residues. V lost 0 bases and J lost 3, with 15 bases in between. In germline, CDR1 is MNHEY, CDR2 SVGAGI. This clonotype was seen a handful of times. Its specificity is unknown. TCRdb re-called the reads with MiXCR, one entry per CDR3 protein. Here the sample spans 400,000 or so distinct CDR3 sequences, 30% to 40% being singletons. The chain has TRBV6-5 and TRBJ2-7; no definite D call. The source is a human donor in good health (CMV status not recorded). Some clones in this sample may be carry-over from other donors' samples. Sequencing used PBMCs. CDR3 nucleotide sequence: TGTGCCAGCAGTTACTCCCAATCTCGGGCCTTCTACGAGCAGTACTTC. Translation gives CASSYSQSRAFYEQYF.